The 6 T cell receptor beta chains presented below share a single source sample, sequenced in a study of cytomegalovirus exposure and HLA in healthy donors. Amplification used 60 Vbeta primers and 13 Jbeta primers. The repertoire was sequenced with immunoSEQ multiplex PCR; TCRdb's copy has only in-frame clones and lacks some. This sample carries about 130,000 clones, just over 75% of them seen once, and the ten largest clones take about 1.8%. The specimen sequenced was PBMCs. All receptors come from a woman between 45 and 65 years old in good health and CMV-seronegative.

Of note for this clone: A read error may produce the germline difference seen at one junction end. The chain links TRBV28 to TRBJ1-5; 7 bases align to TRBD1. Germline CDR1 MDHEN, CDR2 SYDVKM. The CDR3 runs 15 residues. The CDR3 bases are TGTGCCAGCAGCGGGACAGATTATAGCAATCAGCCCCAGAATTTT. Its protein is CASSGTDYSNQPQNF.

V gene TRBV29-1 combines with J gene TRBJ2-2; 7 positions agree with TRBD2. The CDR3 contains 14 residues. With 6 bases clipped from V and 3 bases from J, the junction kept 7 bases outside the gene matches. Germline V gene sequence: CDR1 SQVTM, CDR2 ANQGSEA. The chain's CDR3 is CSVRGGRDTGELFF. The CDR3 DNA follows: TGCAGCGTCCGGGGCGGGAGAGACACCGGGGAGCTGTTTTTT.

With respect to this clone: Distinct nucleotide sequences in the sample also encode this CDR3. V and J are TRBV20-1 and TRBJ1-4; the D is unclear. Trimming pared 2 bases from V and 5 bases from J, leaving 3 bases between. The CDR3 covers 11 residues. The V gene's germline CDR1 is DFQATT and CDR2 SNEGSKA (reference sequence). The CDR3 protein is CSARRNEKLFF. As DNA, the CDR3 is TGCAGTGCTAGACGGAATGAAAAACTGTTTTTT.

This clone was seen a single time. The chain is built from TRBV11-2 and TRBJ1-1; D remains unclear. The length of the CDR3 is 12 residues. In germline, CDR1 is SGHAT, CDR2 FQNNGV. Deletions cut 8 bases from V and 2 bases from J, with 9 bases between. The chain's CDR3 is CASGVRNTEAFF. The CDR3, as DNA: TGTGCCAGCGGAGTCAGAAACACTGAAGCTTTCTTT.

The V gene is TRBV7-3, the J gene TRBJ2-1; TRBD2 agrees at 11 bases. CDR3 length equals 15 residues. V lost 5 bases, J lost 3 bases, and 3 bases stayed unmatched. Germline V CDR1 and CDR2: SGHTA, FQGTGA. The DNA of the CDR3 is TGTGCCAGCAGCCTACTAGCGGGAGTCTACAATGAGCAGTTCTTC. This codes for CASSLLAGVYNEQFF.

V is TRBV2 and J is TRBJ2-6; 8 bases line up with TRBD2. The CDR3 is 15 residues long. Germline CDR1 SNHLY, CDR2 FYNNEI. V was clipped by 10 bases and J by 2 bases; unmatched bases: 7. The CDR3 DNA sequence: TGTGCCACGACCCCGGGGGGGGCTGGGGCCAACGTCCTGACTTTC. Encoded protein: CATTPGGAGANVLTF.